The rows below give T cell receptor beta chains drawn from one sample of a study of T-cell reconstitution after alpha-beta-depleted transplantation in children. TCRdb analysed the PCR reads with MiXCR anew, one entry per CDR3 protein. The sample yields approximately 200,000 distinct CDR3 sequences, 6.3% seen once. The sample in question was PBMCs, obtained before TCRalphabeta/CD19-depleted stem cell transplant. Every receptor here comes from a girl less than two years old with combined immunodeficiency, due to receive a stem cell transplant. CDR3s leave out the opening cysteine and the closing phenylalanine or tryptophan.

ASRESGTFYGYT,12,TRBJ1-2,TRBV28
ASSRDGTYEQY,11,TRBJ2-7,TRBV9
ASSLRNSYT,9,TRBJ1-2,TRBV7-9
ASSLLTTTPYNEQF,14,TRBJ2-1,TRBV5-1
SAGDRGTGELF,11,TRBJ2-2,TRBV20-1
SMGGESSGVETQY,13,TRBJ2-5,TRBV29-1
ASSQGTSSYNEQF,13,TRBJ2-1,TRBV4-3
ASTERRGSYNEQF,13,TRBJ2-1,TRBV12-3/TRBV12-4
SARELRSGTYLREQY,15,TRBJ2-7,TRBV20-1
ASSQGTVYNYGYT,13,TRBJ1-2,TRBV4-2
ASSPGVRETQY,11,TRBJ2-5,TRBV7-9
SAPLLRYNEQF,11,TRBJ2-1,TRBV20-1
TSSQVTDTQY,10,TRBJ2-3,TRBV1
ASSLAISYEQY,11,TRBJ2-7,TRBV12-3/TRBV12-4
ASSSARWSGGLNYGYT,16,TRBJ1-2,TRBV12-3/TRBV12-4
ASSQGADGGYT,11,TRBJ1-2,TRBV12-3/TRBV12-4
ASSGTSGIEQF,11,TRBJ2-1,TRBV4-2
ASSLGQGADTGELF,14,TRBJ2-2,TRBV12-3/TRBV12-4
ASSLWTDNTEAF,12,TRBJ1-1,TRBV7-6
ASSLPGLARDTQY,13,TRBJ2-3,TRBV28
ASRGRIAISEQY,12,TRBJ2-7,TRBV28
ASTSVGGSYNEQF,13,TRBJ2-1,TRBV7-9
SAGTSGGGGDTQY,13,TRBJ2-3,TRBV20-1
ASSPLTVRIESTDTQY,16,TRBJ2-3,TRBV6-5
SAQDRGSTDTQY,12,TRBJ2-3,TRBV20-1
ASSFGTSNSPLH,12,TRBJ1-6,TRBV11-2
ATSDWRLADNEQF,13,TRBJ2-1,TRBV24-1
SALARGEQY,9,TRBJ2-7,TRBV20-1
ASSRRGGYPTREQF,14,TRBJ2-1,TRBV7-2
SAKGSPAGIQTQY,13,TRBJ2-5,TRBV20-1
ASSQGQGGYEQY,12,TRBJ2-7,TRBV14
ASSQGQHQETQY,12,TRBJ2-5,TRBV4-1
ASSSGTLAKNIQY,13,TRBJ2-4,TRBV27
ATVKRLTSDYNEQF,14,TRBJ2-1,TRBV27
ASREGAYEQY,10,TRBJ2-7,TRBV12-3/TRBV12-4
ASSFGGGNYEQY,12,TRBJ2-7,TRBV7-6
ASSLGRLVVDIQY,13,TRBJ2-4,TRBV14
ASSLESQSYNEQF,13,TRBJ2-1,TRBV5-1
SAGMEDGRGETQY,13,TRBJ2-5,TRBV20-1
ASRDRETEAF,10,TRBJ1-1,TRBV6-5
ASIPNRLAGQAEQY,14,TRBJ2-7,TRBV25-1